This T cell receptor beta chain emerged from a study of shared clonotypes between healthy human individuals. Trimming cost V 5 bases and J 6 bases, with 11 bases left between them. Per the germline V gene, CDR1 is MDHEN and CDR2 is SYDVKM. The CDR3 is 13 amino acids. CD45RO-negative, CCR7-positively selected cells formed the naive CD8 fraction, excluding terminally differentiated effector memory CD45RA+ cells. Clones were sequenced by immunoSEQ multiplex PCR, and TCRdb holds only the in-frame ones, with some missing. There are millions of clones in the sample; about 93% occur only once, and 1.5% to 2% lies in the top ten.

Sample: naive CD8+ T cells from PBMCs. The rearrangement uses TRBV28 and TRBJ2-1, with D perhaps TRBD2 (5 bases). This clonotype originated in a young man in good health. Some clones in this sample may be carry-over from other donors' samples. The CDR3 spells CASSPAGLNEQFF. The CDR3 nucleotides are TGTGCCAGCAGTCCCGCGGGCCTCAATGAGCAGTTCTTC.